The entry below describes one T cell receptor beta chain. There is no known antigen for this receptor. Per-nucleotide qualities are absent, and no much larger clonotype sits a single base away. The data originate from a study of CD4 and CD8 cells across lung adenocarcinoma regions (dated by TCRdb to 2017 to 2018). As for the study more broadly: The study compared tumor centers with tumor margins to examine intratumor heterogeneity of the T cell receptor repertoire.

From its cysteine to its phenylalanine, the CDR3 spans 18 amino acids. The retained sequence is limited to the CDR3, 54 bases, with the frame set at the first base. The germline V gene supplies CDR1 KGHDR and CDR2 SFDVKD. The V end gives up 6 bases and the J end 4 bases, leaving 11 bases in the junction not matched to a gene. Patients with localized lung adenocarcinoma, a subtype of non-small cell lung cancer, were used as donors. These samples came from the centers of localized lung adenocarcinomas. For TCR repertoire analysis, CD8+ T cells taken from tumor tissue were profiled apart from CD4+ T cells. Library construction relied on PCR. These reads were obtained on a HiSeq X Ten. The public reads were quality trimmed at Q25 with fastp and then assembled into clones with MiXCR by TCRdb, keeping productive beta chains. A single entry per CDR3 protein holds the most common genes and DNA from its merged rows. Present in this sample are around 25,000 distinct CDR3 sequences, almost 50% of which were seen just once. The top ten constitute 45% to 60% of the sample.

Recombination linked TRBV24-1 to TRBJ2-2, with 12 bases aligning to TRBD2. The specimen sequenced was CD8+ T cells from the center of a lung tumor. Per the publication, the cell subset or site label means: tumor center region. The TCR sequence derives from a male donor with lung adenocarcinoma. The CD4 and CD8 labels of this study may be unreliable. The CDR3 here reads CATSSTLAGGPATGELFF. In nucleotides, the sequence is TGTGCCACCAGTTCGACCCTAGCGGGAGGGCCGGCCACCGGGGAGCTGTTTTTT.